This TCR beta chain was found in a study of blood T cells in healthy people across ages. This clonotype was observed many times. Its antigen is as yet unknown. At one end, the junction sequence differs from germline, possibly due to a read error. Study-level results: The study lacked donor CMV status, which possibly confounded expanded clonotype changes.

Germline CDR1 SEHNR, CDR2 FQNEAQ (reference sequence). The CDR3 length is 13 residues. Sample-barcoded 5' priming and a J-beta primer mix drove a second PCR of about 7 to 11 cycles. TCRdb independently ran MiXCR on the 5' RACE reads; one entry per CDR3 protein. Seen here are hundreds of thousands of distinct CDR3 sequences, 62% observed once, and the top ten hold about 27%. This sequence originates from a man aged 25-45 years in good health. Sequencing input: blood. The rearrangement joins TRBV7-9 to TRBJ1-2, with TRBD1 matching 8 bases. The CDR3: CASSLGQGNGYTF. The CDR3 nucleotides are TGTGCCAGCAGTTTAGGACAGGGCAACGGCTACACCTTC.